The present T cell receptor beta chain was sequenced within a study of cytomegalovirus exposure and HLA in healthy donors. Germline CDR1 reads SQVTM; CDR2 reads ANQGSEA. The CDR3 spans 14 residues. The V and J ends lost 6 bases and 0 bases, in that order; junction bases with no gene match: 7. Some clones are missing from TCRdb's copy, which holds only in-frame ones; the method was immunoSEQ multiplex PCR. The sample lists about 130,000 clones, about 96% occurring once. Sequences were obtained from PBMCs. The chain carries TRBV29-1 and TRBJ1-2, with TRBD1 matching over 7 bases. This clonotype was sampled from a man younger than 35 in good health and CMV-seronegative. The DNA for the CDR3 is TGCAGCGTCATTACAGGGGTCCCTAACTATGGCTACACCTTC. It specifies CSVITGVPNYGYTF.